Sequencing of this T cell receptor beta chain was carried out in a study of control samples from healthy donors and cancer patients. This table comes from immunoSEQ multiplex PCR, and its TCRdb copy is limited to in-frame clones, with some not included. The sample has approximately 170,000 clones, 90% to 95% seen once. The specimen was blood. The TCR was taken from a woman aged 55-75 years in good health.

The CDR3 here is CASSSSGYRYEQYF. The CDR3, as DNA: TGTGCCAGCAGCTCCAGCGGGTATAGGTACGAGCAGTACTTC. The chain recombines TRBV7-2 with TRBJ2-7; a weak D match, TRBD2 (6 bases). V lost 4 bases, J lost 4 bases, and 14 bases lay in between. The CDR3 loop spans 14 amino acids. Germline CDR1 SGHTA, CDR2 FQGNSA.